The 23 T cell receptor beta chains presented below share a single source sample, sequenced in a study of T-cell memory formation after mild COVID-19. Using its own MiXCR run on the 5' RACE reads, TCRdb lists one record per CDR3 protein. In the table there are under 700,000 distinct CDR3 sequences, roughly 21% of which are singletons. Specimen: PBMCs or a T cell subset sorted from them (not recorded which). Receptors were obtained from an adult woman who had mild COVID-19 (a few samples of this study predate the infection). Cell type and time point are not known.

The V gene is TRBV12-3 or TRBV12-4, the J gene TRBJ2-3, with D tentatively TRBD1 (6 bases). With 1 base removed from V and 2 bases from J, the gap between germline ends came to 13 bases. The CDR3 is 16 amino acids. The CDR3 DNA is TGTGCCAGCAGTTTAGGGCTCCGGGACATCACAGATACGCAGTATTTT. Translated, it gives CASSLGLRDITDTQYF.

This clonotype came up a few times. The CDR3 spells CASSPPRGAGRDEQFF. DNA of the CDR3: TGTGCCAGCAGCCCCCCTCGTGGAGCGGGACGGGATGAGCAGTTCTTC. V and J are TRBV5-5 and TRBJ2-1; 7 nucleotides align to TRBD2. CDR3 length equals 16 residues. V dropped 4 bases and J dropped 8; count of bases not matched to a gene: 15. The V gene's germline CDR1 is SGHKS and CDR2 YYEKEE (reference sequence).

The chain carries TRBV6-1 and TRBJ1-1, with D perhaps matching TRBD1 (5 bases). V was cut by 2 bases and J by 4 bases, with 11 bases left in between. This CDR3 comprises 14 residues. In germline, CDR1 is MNHNS, CDR2 SASEGT. CDR3: CASSEIGGATEAFF. The CDR3 region has the DNA TGTGCCAGCAGTGAAATTGGGGGAGCCACTGAAGCTTTCTTT.

This clonotype was seen more than once but under ten times. The chain joins TRBV20-1 to TRBJ2-1, with 9 bases matching TRBD2. Germline CDR1 reads DFQATT; CDR2 reads SNEGSKA (reference sequence). The V segment lost 1 base and the J segment 2 bases; nucleotides outside the gene matches: 3. The CDR3 contains 15 residues. CDR3 loop: CSARVGLAPYNEQFF. In DNA form, the CDR3 reads TGCAGTGCTAGAGTGGGACTAGCTCCCTACAATGAGCAGTTCTTC.

The chain is built from TRBV6-1 and TRBJ1-1; D possibly corresponds to TRBD1 (5 bases). The CDR3 is 14 amino acids. The V end lost 0 bases, the J end lost 5 bases, and 10 bases lay between the germline ends. Germline V lookup: CDR1 MNHNS, CDR2 SASEGT. The CDR3 nucleotides are TGTGCCAGCAGTGAAGCCGGGGCAGGGACTGAAGCTTTCTTT. It encodes CASSEAGAGTEAFF.

CDR3: CASSRGQALSYEQYF. CDR3 DNA sequence: TGTGCCAGCAGCCGGGGACAGGCCTTATCCTACGAGCAGTACTTC. The chain has TRBV7-9 and TRBJ2-7, with 8 bases that match TRBD1. Losses at the gene ends were 5 bases for V and 1 base for J; bases not matched to a gene: 7. The CDR3 is made up of 15 amino acids. Germline CDR1 is SEHNR and CDR2 is FQNEAQ (reference sequence). The full variable domain, in which reference TRBV7-9 and TRBJ2-7 provide the parts outside the CDR3, is DTGVSQNPRHKITKRGQNVTFRCDPISEHNRLYWYRQTLGQGPEFLTYFQNEAQLEKSRLLSDRFSAERPKGSFSTLEIQRTEQGDSAMYLCASSRGQALSYEQYFGPGTRLTVT.

The chain couples TRBV15 to TRBJ2-7; 11 nucleotides agree with TRBD2. Unmatched junction bases numbered 10, after V lost 4 bases and J lost 5 bases. This CDR3 has 16 residues. Germline CDR1 is LNHNV and CDR2 is YYDKDF (reference sequence). DNA for the CDR3: TGTGCCACCAGCAAGGGGAGTAGCGGGAGGGCCCACGAGCAGTACTTC. Translated, it gives CATSKGSSGRAHEQYF. The whole variable domain, remainder taken from reference TRBV15 and TRBJ2-7, is DAMVIQNPRYQVTQFGKPVTLSCSQTLNHNVMYWYQQKSSQAPKLLFHYYDKDFNNEADTPDNFQSRRPNTSFCFLDIRSPGLGDTAMYLCATSKGSSGRAHEQYFGPGTRLTVT.

The CDR3 coding sequence is TGTGCCAGCAGTCCCAAAAGGGAGCAGTTCTTC. It is translated as CASSPKREQFF. The chain couples TRBV12-3 or TRBV12-4 to TRBJ2-1; D ambiguous. V lost 5 bases, J lost 10 bases, and 9 bases lay in between. This CDR3 spans 11 amino acids.

This clonotype was counted between two and nine times. This chain joins TRBV20-1 and TRBJ1-1; 9 nucleotides agree with TRBD1. V lost 4 bases to trimming and J lost 3 bases; unmatched junction nucleotides: 6. CDR1 is DFQATT, CDR2 SNEGSKA, per germline (reference sequence). The CDR3 is 14 amino acids. The CDR3 is CSAIRDRAYTEAFF. The CDR3 coding sequence is TGCAGTGCTATTCGGGACAGGGCCTACACTGAAGCTTTCTTT.

The chain combines TRBV12-3 or TRBV12-4 with TRBJ2-3, with 10 bases lining up with TRBD1. V gave up 7 bases and J gave up 2 bases; unmatched junction bases: 6. The CDR3 is made up of 15 amino acids. For the CDR3, the DNA is TGTGCCAGCACCCGAGGACAGGGGGTCACAGATACGCAGTATTTT. Translating gives CASTRGQGVTDTQYF.

This clonotype was found a few times. The chain joins TRBV5-1 to TRBJ2-1, with D maybe TRBD2 (5 bases). This CDR3 has 14 amino acids. The V gene's germline CDR1 is SGHRS and CDR2 YFSETQ. Trimming took 1 base from V and 5 from J, leaving 10 bases between them. In nucleotides, the CDR3 is TGCGCCAGCAGCTTGTTGGGAGCTAACAATGAGCAGTTCTTC. This translates into CASSLLGANNEQFF.

This clonotype was seen more than once but under ten times. This chain joins TRBV20-1 and TRBJ1-2; a possible D gene is TRBD1 (5 bases). This CDR3 comprises 12 residues. CDR1 is DFQATT and CDR2 is SNEGSKA in the germline V gene (reference sequence). The CDR3 is CRALGVFGSYTF. The CDR3, as DNA: TGCAGGGCCTTAGGGGTTTTTGGTAGCTACACCTTC.

This sequence joins TRBV5-1 and TRBJ2-2; D is ambiguous. Between the trimmed V and J ends, which lost 7 bases and 1 base, there was a span of 11 bases. Germline-derived CDR1 and CDR2 are SGHRS and YFSETQ. The CDR3 runs to 14 residues. CDR3 nucleotides: TGCGCCAGCTGTAAGTCGGGGAACACCGGGGAGCTGTTTTTT. As protein: CASCKSGNTGELFF.

The chain has TRBV3-1 and TRBJ1-5, with TRBD1 matching over 7 bases. Germline V gene lookup returns CDR1 LGHDT and CDR2 YNNKEL (reference sequence). With V trimmed by 6 bases and J by 10 bases, 6 bases remained unmatched. This CDR3 region has 12 residues. CDR3 residues: CASSPPGGPQHF. The CDR3 nucleotides are TGTGCCAGCAGTCCCCCAGGGGGTCCCCAGCATTTT. Variable domain in full (rest from reference TRBV3-1 and TRBJ1-5): DTAVSQTPKYLVTQMGNDKSIKCEQNLGHDTMYWYKQDSKKFLKIMFSYNNKELIINETVPNRFSPKSPDKAHLNLHINSLELGDSAVYFCASSPPGGPQHFGDGTRLSIL.

This chain uses TRBV20-1 with TRBJ2-7; D is tentatively TRBD1 or TRBD2 (6 bases each). The V gene lost 1 base and the J gene lost 4 bases, with 11 bases spanning the gap. The CDR3 runs to 13 residues. Germline-derived CDR1 and CDR2 are DFQATT and SNEGSKA (reference sequence). CDR3 sequence: CSARGGAKYEQYF. The CDR3 bases are TGCAGTGCTAGAGGGGGGGCAAAGTACGAGCAGTACTTC.

The gene calls are TRBV7-2 and TRBJ1-4, with no clear D. Germline CDR1 is SGHTA and CDR2 is FQGNSA. The CDR3 has 15 amino acids. Trimming left V 5 bases short and J 8 bases short, with 18 bases between. The chain's CDR3 is CASSNPLGVGEKLFF. The CDR3 DNA reads as TGTGCCAGCAGCAACCCATTGGGCGTGGGGGAAAAACTGTTTTTT. Combining the CDR3 with reference TRBV7-2 and TRBJ1-4 gives the whole variable domain GAGVSQSPSNKVTEKGKDVELRCDPISGHTALYWYRQSLGQGLEFLIYFQGNSAPDKSGLPSDRFSAERTGGSVSTLTIQRTQQEDSAVYLCASSNPLGVGEKLFFGSGTQLSVL.

This clonotype was detected a few times. The chain joins TRBV11-2 to TRBJ2-1; 13 positions match TRBD2. The germline V gene encodes CDR1 SGHAT and CDR2 FQNNGV. The V and J ends lost 4 bases and 8 bases, in that order; junction bases with no gene match: 8. This CDR3 has 16 residues. The CDR3 is CASSSRLAGGSHEQFF. Here the CDR3 DNA reads TGTGCCAGCAGCTCGCGACTAGCGGGAGGATCGCATGAGCAGTTCTTC.

This chain links TRBV7-3 with TRBJ1-1; D is uncertain. The CDR3 is made up of 14 amino acids. Trimming took 5 bases from V and 1 from J, leaving 11 bases between them. Germline V gene sequence: CDR1 SGHTA, CDR2 FQGTGA. CDR3 sequence (DNA): TGTGCCAGCAGCGCTAATAACAGGAACACTGAAGCTTTCTTT. It codes for CASSANNRNTEAFF.

Details on this clonotype: This clone may be a read error of a much larger clone one base away. The chain's CDR3 is CASSLPDTQYF. In DNA form, the CDR3 reads TGTGCCAGCAGCTTACCAGATACGCAGTATTTT. J is TRBJ2-3 and V is TRBV7-9; D gene uncertain. The V gene lost 2 bases and the J gene lost 4 bases, with 1 base spanning the gap. Germline V lookup: CDR1 SEHNR, CDR2 FQNEAQ (reference sequence). This CDR3 has 11 residues. Drawing the rest from reference TRBV7-9 and TRBJ2-3, the complete variable domain is DTGVSQNPRHKITKRGQNVTFRCDPISEHNRLYWYRQTLGQGPEFLTYFQNEAQLEKSRLLSDRFSAERPKGSFSTLEIQRTEQGDSAMYLCASSLPDTQYFGPGTRLTVL.

This clonotype appeared many times. The V call is TRBV7-3, the J call TRBJ2-1; D is uncertain. Germline V lookup: CDR1 SGHTA, CDR2 FQGTGA. This CDR3 region has 14 residues. Trimming took 4 bases from V and 8 from J, leaving 15 bases between them. The CDR3 region has the DNA TGTGCCAGCAGCTCGACTTGGGATGGGGATGAGCAGTTCTTC. It encodes CASSSTWDGDEQFF.

This clonotype has a handful of counts. The rearrangement links TRBV6-5 to TRBJ2-7, with TRBD1 matching 9 bases. Losses at the gene ends were 2 bases for V and 6 bases for J; bases not matched to a gene: 11. There are 16 residues in the CDR3. Per the germline V gene, CDR1 is MNHEY and CDR2 is SVGAGI. In DNA form, the CDR3 reads TGTGCCAGCAGTTACGGAACCGGGACAGGGACCTCCGAGCAGTACTTC. Translation gives CASSYGTGTGTSEQYF.

The rearrangement uses TRBV9 and TRBJ2-2; 8 nucleotides align to TRBD2. This CDR3 has 16 amino acids. V trimming: 0 bases; J trimming: 0 bases; junction bases outside the gene matches: 1. CDR1 is SGDLS and CDR2 is YYNGEE in the germline V gene. The CDR3 is CASSVAGLANTGELFF. The CDR3 coding sequence is TGTGCCAGCAGCGTAGCGGGACTAGCGAACACCGGGGAGCTGTTTTTT. Full variable domain (remainder filled in from reference TRBV9 and TRBJ2-2): DSGVTQTPKHLITATGQRVTLRCSPRSGDLSVYWYQQSLDQGLQFLIQYYNGEERAKGNILERFSAQQFPDLHSELNLSSLELGDSALYFCASSVAGLANTGELFFGEGSRLTVL.

V is TRBV6-2 or TRBV6-3 and J is TRBJ2-7, with TRBD1 matching 7 bases. Germline V gene sequence: CDR1 MNHEY, CDR2 SVGEGT. Unmatched junction bases numbered 11, after V lost 4 bases and J lost 2 bases. The CDR3 is 16 amino acids. The CDR3 is CASSWGSGTVTYEQYF. CDR3 nucleotides: TGTGCCAGCAGTTGGGGCTCCGGGACAGTAACCTACGAGCAGTACTTC.